This TCR beta chain was documented in a study of response to subunit inactivated influenza vaccine. The CDR3 totals 17 residues. With 2 bases clipped from V and 4 bases from J, the junction kept 8 bases outside the gene matches. Germline-derived CDR1 and CDR2 are MNHEY and SMNVEV (reference sequence). Findings and limits, study-wide: T cells newly recruited by each seasonal influenza vaccination are few, the authors suggested.

Turning to this clonotype: Its antigen is not known.

MiXCR was run by TCRdb on the RT-PCR reads, yielding one entry per CDR3 protein. The data contain 590,000 or so distinct CDR3 sequences, around 13% of them seen just once; the ten biggest clones take up roughly 7.6%. This specimen consisted of PBMCs from blood, obtained approximately 15 days before vaccination. This clonotype originated in a man aged 50-60 years who received an inactivated influenza vaccine. The chain links TRBV27 to TRBJ2-2; 9 bases align to TRBD2. The CDR3 nucleotides read TGTGCCAGCAGTTTACGCCGACTAGCGGACCCCACCGGGGAGCTGTTTTTT. This encodes CASSLRRLADPTGELFF.